What follows are 30 T cell receptor beta chains derived from one specimen sequenced in a study of cytomegalovirus exposure and HLA in healthy donors. 60 Vbeta and 13 Jbeta primers were used in PCR. Method: immunoSEQ multiplex PCR; TCRdb's copy keeps in-frame clones and lacks some. Counted here are some 120,000 clones, around 74% occurring once; the ten biggest clones make up around 4.2%. Source material: PBMCs. These receptor sequences come from a woman aged 45 to 65 in good health and CMV-seropositive.

This sequence joins TRBV7-2 and TRBJ1-5; TRBD1 matches at 8 bases. The CDR3 contains 14 residues. The V and J ends lost 6 bases and 2 bases, in that order; junction bases with no gene match: 3. Looked up from germline, CDR1 is SGHTA and CDR2 is FQGNSA. Here the CDR3 DNA reads TGTGCCAGCAGGTCAGGGGGCGGCAATCAGCCCCAGCATTTT. It yields the protein CASRSGGGNQPQHF.

This clone was detected only a few times. The chain joins TRBV29-1 to TRBJ2-7; TRBD1 agrees at 7 bases. Trimming took 7 bases from V and 6 from J; bases not matched to a gene: 12. Per germline, CDR1 SQVTM and CDR2 ANQGSEA. CDR3 length: 13 amino acids. The CDR3 region is CSASQGSAREQYF. CDR3 in DNA: TGCAGCGCCTCACAGGGGTCTGCTCGCGAGCAGTACTTC.

This clone was seen only once. This chain joins TRBV30 and TRBJ1-2, with 7 bases matching TRBD1. V gave up 0 bases and J gave up 7 bases; unmatched junction bases: 8. The germline CDR1 and CDR2 sequences are GTSNPN and SVGIG (reference sequence). The CDR3 has 14 amino acids. In DNA form, the CDR3 reads TGTGCCTGGAGTGTAAGGCAGGGGGGATCTGGCTACACCTTC. This encodes CAWSVRQGGSGYTF.

The chain combines TRBV12-5 with TRBJ2-7, with D unclear. The CDR3 spans 15 residues. V lost 2 bases, J lost 1 base, and 12 bases lay in between. Germline lookup yields CDR1 LGHNT and CDR2 FRNRAP. The CDR3 coding sequence is TGTGCTAGTGGTTTGTCACGGGTGAGGTCCTACGAGCAGTACTTC. This sequence encodes CASGLSRVRSYEQYF.

This chain links TRBV2 with TRBJ1-2; TRBD1 is a possible D gene (6 bases). The CDR3 is made up of 10 amino acids. CDR1 SNHLY and CDR2 FYNNEI come from the germline V gene. Deletions cut 11 bases from V and 8 bases from J, with 12 bases between. The CDR3 loop is CACRDNGYTF. The DNA of the CDR3 is TGTGCCTGCCGGGACAACGGCTACACCTTC. Supplemented by reference TRBV2 and TRBJ1-2, the full variable domain reads EPEVTQTPSHQVTQMGQEVILRCVPISNHLYFYWYRQILGQKVEFLVSFYNNEISEKSEIFDDQFSVERPDGSNFTLKIRSTKLEDSAMYFCACRDNGYTFGSGTRLTVV.

CDR3 in amino acids: CASSQDFSAGARPQHF. The CDR3 bases are TGCGCCAGCAGCCAAGATTTTTCGGCAGGGGCTCGGCCCCAGCATTTT. V usage is TRBV4-3 and J usage is TRBJ1-5; tentatively, D is TRBD1 (6 bases). Germline V gene lookup returns CDR1 LGHNA and CDR2 YSLEER. This CDR3 region has 16 residues. With 0 bases removed from V and 9 bases from J, the gap between germline ends came to 18 bases.

The V and J genes are TRBV6-6 and TRBJ2-5, with D perhaps TRBD1 (5 bases). The CDR3 runs to 16 residues. In germline, CDR1 is MNHNY, CDR2 SVGAGI (reference sequence). With 6 bases removed from V and 1 base from J, the gap between germline ends came to 18 bases. The CDR3 sequence: CASSPTTQGSQETQYF. In DNA form, the CDR3 reads TGTGCCAGCAGCCCTACGACTCAGGGCTCCCAAGAGACCCAGTACTTC.

This rearrangement joins TRBV29-1 to TRBJ2-5, with D possibly being TRBD1 (5 bases). This CDR3 has 12 amino acids. CDR1 and CDR2 from the germline V gene are SQVTM and ANQGSEA. V lost 6 bases and J 2 bases, leaving 10 bases between the germline ends. Here the CDR3 DNA reads TGCAGCGTCCACAGGAGACAAGAGACCCAGTACTTC. It encodes CSVHRRQETQYF.

V and J are TRBV2 and TRBJ1-2, with 9 bases fitting TRBD1. In germline, CDR1 is SNHLY, CDR2 FYNNEI. Germline trimming cut 5 bases from V and 4 bases from J; bases unmatched to any gene: 2. The CDR3 covers 13 residues. CDR3 residues: CASSPGQGYGYTF. Written as DNA, the CDR3 is TGTGCCAGCAGTCCGGGACAGGGCTATGGCTACACCTTC.

The gene calls are TRBV14 and TRBJ1-4, with D possibly matching TRBD1 (6 bases). The CDR3 covers 16 residues. The V gene's germline CDR1 is SGHDN and CDR2 FVKESK. The V gene lost 1 base and the J gene lost 5 bases, with 14 bases spanning the gap. The CDR3 here is CASSQGSPGQNEKLFF. The CDR3 nucleotides are TGTGCCAGCAGCCAAGGTTCGCCGGGACAAAATGAAAAACTGTTTTTT. Drawing the rest from reference TRBV14 and TRBJ1-4, the complete variable domain is EAGVTQFPSHSVIEKGQTVTLRCDPISGHDNLYWYRRVMGKEIKFLLHFVKESKQDESGMPNNRFLAERTGGTYSTLKVQPAELEDSGVYFCASSQGSPGQNEKLFFGSGTQLSVL.

This sequence joins TRBV4-3 and TRBJ2-1; weak D call: TRBD2 (6 bases). CDR3 size: 14 residues. Germline values: CDR1 LGHNA, CDR2 YSLEER. The ends were cut back, 4 bases at V and 7 bases at J, with 14 bases in the middle. CDR3 sequence reads: CASSRRGSANEQFF. The CDR3 DNA reads TGCGCCAGCAGCCGGAGGGGCTCGGCTAATGAGCAGTTCTTC.

V gene TRBV28 combines with J gene TRBJ2-6; D possibly corresponds to TRBD1 (6 bases). V was pared by 5 bases and J by 1 base, with 15 bases between. CDR3 length equals 17 residues. Germline V lookup: CDR1 MDHEN, CDR2 SYDVKM. CDR3 loop: CASSPRPGASGANVLTF. In DNA form, the CDR3 reads TGTGCCAGCAGTCCCCGGCCAGGGGCGTCTGGGGCCAACGTCCTGACTTTC.

This clone was picked up a small number of times. This chain links TRBV15 with TRBJ2-7, with 7 bases that match TRBD1. The CDR3 length is 16 residues. CDR1 and CDR2 from the germline V gene are LNHNV and YYDKDF (reference sequence). Losses at the gene ends were 5 bases for V and 4 bases for J; bases not matched to a gene: 14. CDR3 in amino acids: CATSGPDWDSDYEQYF. CDR3 bases: TGTGCCACCAGCGGACCCGACTGGGACAGCGATTACGAGCAGTACTTC.

The J gene is TRBJ1-6, the V gene TRBV9; weak D call: TRBD1 (5 bases). The CDR3 totals 17 residues. CDR1 and CDR2 (germline): SGDLS, YYNGEE. With 0 bases removed from V and 6 bases from J, the gap between germline ends came to 16 bases. CDR3 amino acids: CASSVVGGREGNSPLHF. The CDR3 DNA sequence: TGTGCCAGCAGCGTAGTTGGGGGGAGGGAAGGTAATTCACCCCTCCACTTT.

This chain joins TRBV7-3 and TRBJ1-2, with 9 bases that match TRBD1. CDR3 size: 17 residues. Per germline, CDR1 SGHTA and CDR2 FQGTGA. Trimming cost V 0 bases and J 1 base; bases outside gene matches: 6. The CDR3 protein is CASSLTAQGAFNYGYTF. The CDR3 bases are TGTGCCAGCAGCTTAACGGCACAGGGGGCCTTTAACTATGGCTACACCTTC.

As to this clone: One end of the junction is discordant with germline, which a read error may explain. The chain couples TRBV5-4 to TRBJ2-5; TRBD1 agrees at 7 bases. The J call may be mistaken, given a closer DNA end match to TRBJ2-7. Germline V CDR1 and CDR2: SGHNT, YYREEE (reference sequence). There are 15 residues in the CDR3. CDR3 loop: CASTLRQGVGYEQYF. CDR3 DNA sequence: TGTGCCAGCACCTTGAGGCAGGGGGTCGGGTACGAGCAGTACTTC.

The V call is TRBV5-6, the J call TRBJ1-2; 8 bases line up with TRBD1. This CDR3 spans 13 amino acids. V was clipped by 1 base and J by 8 bases; unmatched bases: 4. The germline V gene encodes CDR1 SGHDT and CDR2 YYEEEE. This chain's CDR3 is CASSLQGAEGYTF. The CDR3 nucleotides read TGTGCCAGCAGCTTGCAGGGGGCGGAGGGCTACACCTTC.

The chain recombines TRBV5-4 with TRBJ1-6; 8 bases agree with TRBD1. CDR3 length equals 15 residues. V shed 3 bases, J shed 8 bases, and the junction held 7 bases outside the gene matches. The V gene's germline CDR1 is SGHNT and CDR2 YYREEE (reference sequence). The CDR3 region is CASSSGGSRDSPLHF. The CDR3 DNA reads TGTGCCAGCAGCTCAGGGGGCTCTCGGGATTCACCCCTCCACTTT.

The chain links TRBV19 to TRBJ2-3, with 10 positions matching TRBD2. The CDR3 runs 16 residues. With V trimmed by 4 bases and J by 4 bases, 8 bases remained unmatched. Germline V gives CDR1 LNHDA, CDR2 SQIVND (reference sequence). As DNA, the CDR3 is TGTGCCAGTAGTAGTAGCGGGGGGTTGCGTTCAGATACGCAGTATTTT. It codes for CASSSSGGLRSDTQYF.

DNA of the CDR3: TGTGCCAGCAGTGACGGGACAGGGGGAAGAACCGGGGAGCTGTTTTTT. Translating gives CASSDGTGGRTGELFF. J is TRBJ2-2 and V is TRBV6-4; 11 bases align to TRBD1. The CDR3 spans 16 residues. The junction had 4 bases not matched to a gene; V was cut back by 2 bases and J by 5 bases. CDR1 is MRHNA and CDR2 is SNTAGT in the germline V gene.

The genes are TRBV5-1 and TRBJ2-3, with a possible D match to TRBD1 (6 bases). The V gene lost 4 bases and the J gene lost 7 bases, with 13 bases spanning the gap. This CDR3 has 13 amino acids. Looked up from germline, CDR1 is SGHRS and CDR2 is YFSETQ. The CDR3 spells CASSGTGQNTQYF. In DNA form, the CDR3 reads TGCGCCAGCAGCGGAACAGGGCAAAATACGCAGTATTTT.

This clone has only a few counts. The rearrangement links TRBV4-1 to TRBJ1-4, with D unclear. Germline-derived CDR1 and CDR2 are MGHRA and YSYEKL. CDR3 length: 15 amino acids. Trimming shortened V by 0 bases and J by 8 bases, and 13 bases separated the two germline ends. The CDR3 coding sequence is TGCGCCAGCAGCCAAGAATCGGGGATAGGGGAAAAACTGTTTTTT. The encoded protein is CASSQESGIGEKLFF.

The chain carries TRBV4-1 and TRBJ2-3; the D gene is possibly TRBD2 (6 bases). Trimming left V 0 bases short and J 2 bases short, with 12 bases between. CDR3 length equals 16 residues. CDR1 and CDR2 (germline): MGHRA, YSYEKL. The CDR3 coding sequence is TGCGCCAGCAGCCAAGAAGTTTGGGGGGTCACAGATACGCAGTATTTT. This gives the protein CASSQEVWGVTDTQYF.

This clone came up a few times. V gene TRBV6-1 combines with J gene TRBJ2-7; 7 nucleotides align to TRBD2. Germline lookup yields CDR1 MNHNS and CDR2 SASEGT. Trimming at V came to 7 bases and at J to 0 bases, leaving 9 bases not matched to a gene. This CDR3 is 15 amino acids long. DNA of the CDR3: TGTGCCAGCACTCTCCAAGCGGGGAGCTCCTACGAGCAGTACTTC. It is translated as CASTLQAGSSYEQYF.

The rearrangement links TRBV9 to TRBJ1-1, with D perhaps matching TRBD1 (5 bases). CDR3 length: 13 amino acids. Trimming left V 4 bases short and J 6 bases short, with 13 bases between. Looked up from germline, CDR1 is SGDLS and CDR2 is YYNGEE. The CDR3 region is CASSSGGGSEAFF. The DNA for the CDR3 is TGTGCCAGCAGCTCCGGGGGGGGGTCTGAAGCTTTCTTT.

The V call is TRBV6-6, the J call TRBJ2-7; 7 bases map to TRBD1. V trimming: 8 bases; J trimming: 3 bases; junction bases outside the gene matches: 10. The V gene's germline CDR1 is MNHNY and CDR2 SVGAGI (reference sequence). The CDR3 consists of 14 residues. CDR3 in DNA: TGTGCCAGCCGCCGGGACAGCGGAGTCTACGAGCAGTACTTC. Translating it yields CASRRDSGVYEQYF.

The chain recombines TRBV30 with TRBJ1-2, with a weak D call TRBD1 (5 bases). Trimming took off 3 bases at V and 3 bases at J, with 20 bases between the two ends. CDR3 length: 16 amino acids. Germline lookup yields CDR1 GTSNPN and CDR2 SVGIG (reference sequence). CDR3 sequence: CAWSRSGWGADYGYTF. The CDR3 nucleotides are TGTGCCTGGAGCCGATCGGGTTGGGGCGCGGACTATGGCTACACCTTC.

The gene calls are TRBV7-9 and TRBJ2-3, with 7 positions matching TRBD1. The ends lost 3 bases at V and 1 base at J; junction bases unmatched: 1. The germline V gene encodes CDR1 SEHNR and CDR2 FQNEAQ (reference sequence). The CDR3 consists of 14 residues. CDR3: CASSFTGGTDTQYF. As DNA, the CDR3 is TGTGCCAGCAGCTTTACAGGGGGCACAGATACGCAGTATTTT. Filled out from reference TRBV7-9 and TRBJ2-3, the complete variable domain reads DTGVSQNPRHKITKRGQNVTFRCDPISEHNRLYWYRQTLGQGPEFLTYFQNEAQLEKSRLLSDRFSAERPKGSFSTLEIQRTEQGDSAMYLCASSFTGGTDTQYFGPGTRLTVL.

The chain links TRBV2 to TRBJ1-3; D call uncertain. Per germline, CDR1 SNHLY and CDR2 FYNNEI. There are 12 residues in the CDR3. The V end lost 6 bases, the J end lost 4 bases, and 7 bases lay between the germline ends. Here the CDR3 DNA reads TGTGCCAGCAGCGCGACAGGAAACACCATATATTTT. As protein: CASSATGNTIYF.

This chain links TRBV19 with TRBJ1-5, with 7 bases lining up with TRBD1. Germline V gene lookup returns CDR1 LNHDA and CDR2 SQIVND (reference sequence). CDR3 size: 14 residues. The ends lost 7 bases at V and 7 bases at J; junction bases unmatched: 10. The CDR3 nucleotides read TGTGCCAGTACTACCAGGGGGGACGGCCAGCCCCAGCATTTT. The encoded protein is CASTTRGDGQPQHF.